The 21 T cell receptor beta chains in this list originate from one sample, sequenced in a study of T-cell memory formation after mild COVID-19. TCRdb re-derived calls from the 5' RACE reads in MiXCR, one entry per CDR3 protein. The table shows more than 450,000 distinct CDR3 sequences, with approximately 19% occurring only once. The specimen sequenced was PBMCs or a T cell subset sorted from them (not recorded which). All receptors come from an adult woman who had mild COVID-19 (a few samples of this study predate the infection). Cell type and time point are not known.

The chain uses TRBV29-1 and TRBJ2-5; 7 bases agree with TRBD1. Germline V CDR1 and CDR2: SQVTM, ANQGSEA. Trimming took 7 bases from V and 4 from J; bases not matched to a gene: 9. The CDR3 spans 13 residues. The CDR3 loop reads CSAETDRRETQYF. The CDR3 region has the DNA TGCAGCGCTGAGACGGACAGGAGAGAGACCCAGTACTTC.

This clonotype was observed a handful of times. V and J are TRBV18 and TRBJ2-1, with D possibly being TRBD1 (6 bases). Germline V gene lookup returns CDR1 KGHSH and CDR2 LQKENI. The CDR3 is 15 amino acids. V lost 1 base, J lost 5 bases, and 12 bases lay in between. CDR3: CASSPQPGQNNEQFF. Here the CDR3 DNA reads TGTGCCAGCTCACCACAACCGGGACAAAACAATGAGCAGTTCTTC. Variable domain in full (rest from reference TRBV18 and TRBJ2-1): NAGVMQNPRHLVRRRGQEARLRCSPMKGHSHVYWYRQLPEEGLKFMVYLQKENIIDESGMPKERFSAEFPKEGPSILRIQQVVRGDSAAYFCASSPQPGQNNEQFFGPGTRLTVL.

The rearrangement links TRBV12-3 or TRBV12-4 to TRBJ2-3, with TRBD1 matching 10 bases. V was clipped by 10 bases and J by 4 bases; unmatched bases: 8. CDR3 size: 14 residues. Here the CDR3 reads CATRQGAGPDTQYF. CDR3 bases: TGTGCCACCCGACAGGGGGCGGGCCCAGATACGCAGTATTTT.

V and J are TRBV9 and TRBJ2-3, with 9 bases fitting TRBD2. CDR3 length: 17 residues. Germline V gives CDR1 SGDLS, CDR2 YYNGEE. J lost 0 bases, V lost 4 bases, and 9 bases had no gene match. The CDR3 DNA reads as TGTGCCAGCAGCCTTAGCGGGGGCCCACCTAGCACAGATACGCAGTATTTT. Amino acids: CASSLSGGPPSTDTQYF.

The chain joins TRBV20-1 to TRBJ1-2, with 7 positions matching TRBD1. CDR3 length equals 14 residues. The germline V gene has CDR1 DFQATT and CDR2 SNEGSKA (reference sequence). V gave up 0 bases and J gave up 7 bases; unmatched junction bases: 8. As DNA, the CDR3 is TGCAGTGCTAGAGATAACTCGCAGGGGGGTGGCTACACCTTC. It codes for CSARDNSQGGGYTF.

The CDR3 here is CASADVPGHYNEQFF. DNA of the CDR3: TGTGCCAGCGCCGATGTCCCGGGACACTATAATGAGCAGTTCTTC. The chain carries TRBV6-1 and TRBJ2-1, with a tentative D call TRBD1 (6 bases). V lost 8 bases and J lost 7, with 21 bases in between. The CDR3 is made up of 15 amino acids. CDR1 is MNHNS and CDR2 is SASEGT in the germline V gene.

The sample holds a few counts of this clonotype. The chain uses TRBV29-1 and TRBJ2-1; maybe TRBD1 (8 bases). Per the germline V gene, CDR1 is SQVTM and CDR2 is ANQGSEA. Trimming took 7 bases from V and 9 from J, leaving 16 bases between them. The CDR3 extends over 12 amino acids. The CDR3: CSAGYRGGEQFF. The CDR3 DNA sequence: TGCAGCGCCGGATACAGGGGGGGTGAGCAGTTCTTC.

This sequence joins TRBV27 and TRBJ2-2; 10 nucleotides align to TRBD2. The CDR3 sequence is 18 residues long. Germline V gene lookup returns CDR1 MNHEY and CDR2 SMNVEV (reference sequence). V lost 2 bases, J lost 2 bases, and 8 bases stayed unmatched. The CDR3 reads CASSLRGGLARNTGELFF. The CDR3 DNA sequence: TGTGCCAGCAGTTTAAGGGGGGGACTAGCGCGAAACACCGGGGAGCTGTTTTTT.

This chain joins TRBV6-2 or TRBV6-3 and TRBJ2-1; no clear D gene. CDR3 length: 14 amino acids. CDR1 and CDR2 from the germline V gene are MNHEY and SVGEGT. V gave up 1 base and J gave up 5 bases, with 9 bases separating them. The CDR3 loop is CASSYLTLNNEQFF. The DNA for the CDR3 is TGTGCCAGCAGTTACTTAACCCTAAACAATGAGCAGTTCTTC.

The gene calls are TRBV5-5 and TRBJ2-7; D remains unclear. V lost 4 bases and J 2 bases, leaving 10 bases between the germline ends. The CDR3 is 13 amino acids. From germline, CDR1 is SGHKS and CDR2 YYEKEE (reference sequence). CDR3 in DNA: TGTGCCAGCAGCCTTAGGAGCGCCTACGAGCAGTACTTC. Its translation: CASSLRSAYEQYF.

This clonotype has only a few counts. This chain connects TRBV29-1 to TRBJ1-4; weak D call: TRBD1 (6 bases). Looked up from germline, CDR1 is SQVTM and CDR2 is ANQGSEA. Between the trimmed V and J ends, which lost 6 bases and 2 bases, there was a span of 10 bases. The CDR3 is 13 amino acids. In DNA form, the CDR3 reads TGCAGCGTCGCCGGACAGACTAATGAAAAACTGTTTTTT. Its translation: CSVAGQTNEKLFF.

This clonotype was seen more than once but under ten times. The gene calls are TRBV7-6 and TRBJ2-3; 8 nucleotides agree with TRBD2. Germline CDR1 SGHVS, CDR2 FNYEAQ. The CDR3 extends over 15 amino acids. Losses at the gene ends were 3 bases for V and 2 bases for J; bases not matched to a gene: 4. CDR3 bases: TGTGCCAGCAGCTTCTTACTAGCGGCCACAGATACGCAGTATTTT. This sequence encodes CASSFLLAATDTQYF.

This clonotype occurred many times. V usage is TRBV29-1 and J usage is TRBJ2-7; no clear D. The CDR3 consists of 14 residues. Deletions cut 7 bases from V and 3 bases from J, with 19 bases between. Germline CDR1 SQVTM, CDR2 ANQGSEA. This CDR3 reads CSASTFGRIYEQYF. CDR3 DNA sequence: TGCAGCGCATCGACATTTGGACGGATCTACGAGCAGTACTTC.

V and J are TRBV18 and TRBJ2-1, with 8 positions matching TRBD1. There are 13 residues in the CDR3. Germline V gene sequence: CDR1 KGHSH, CDR2 LQKENI. V lost 3 bases and J lost 9; bases outside the gene matches: 4. CDR3 loop: CASSPGQEIEQFF. CDR3 nucleotide sequence: TGTGCCAGCTCACCGGGACAGGAAATTGAGCAGTTCTTC.

V usage is TRBV11-2 and J usage is TRBJ2-3; D is undetermined. The germline V and J ends were trimmed by 1 base and 1 base, with 6 bases remaining between them. CDR3 length: 14 amino acids. Germline V gene lookup returns CDR1 SGHAT and CDR2 FQNNGV. The CDR3 sequence: CASSLGHGTDTQYF. In nucleotides, the CDR3 is TGTGCCAGCAGCTTAGGGCACGGCACAGATACGCAGTATTTT. Variable domain in full (rest from reference TRBV11-2 and TRBJ2-3): EAGVAQSPRYKIIEKRQSVAFWCNPISGHATLYWYQQILGQGPKLLIQFQNNGVVDDSQLPKDRFSAERLKGVDSTLKIQPAKLEDSAVYLCASSLGHGTDTQYFGPGTRLTVL.

This clonotype was seen a few times. This CDR3 reads CASSYGGFPYEQYF. The CDR3 DNA sequence: TGTGCCAGCAGTTACGGGGGTTTTCCCTACGAGCAGTACTTC. The chain recombines TRBV6-5 with TRBJ2-7; perhaps D is TRBD1 or TRBD2 (5 bases each). Deletions cut 2 bases from V and 2 bases from J, with 10 bases between. CDR1 is MNHEY, CDR2 SVGAGI, per germline. CDR3 length: 14 amino acids.

This rearrangement joins TRBV27 to TRBJ2-2; D could derive from TRBD1 or TRBD2 (7 bases each). V was pared by 3 bases and J by 6 bases, with 11 bases between. The CDR3 covers 14 residues. Germline lookup yields CDR1 MNHEY and CDR2 SMNVEV (reference sequence). The CDR3: CASSFQGGSGELFF. The CDR3 region has the DNA TGTGCCAGCAGTTTCCAGGGGGGGTCCGGGGAGCTGTTTTTT.

This clonotype was seen many times. CDR3 DNA sequence: TGCAGCGTTGTAAGCGGGAGCTCCTACGAGCAGTACTTC. It is translated as CSVVSGSSYEQYF. The gene calls are TRBV29-1 and TRBJ2-7, with 8 nucleotides matching TRBD2. J lost 0 bases, V lost 4 bases, and 2 bases had no gene match. The CDR3 contains 13 residues. The germline gives CDR1 SQVTM, CDR2 ANQGSEA.

The genes are TRBV7-9 and TRBJ1-6; the match to TRBD1 covers 7 bases. The CDR3 runs 15 residues. Germline V gives CDR1 SEHNR, CDR2 FQNEAQ (reference sequence). Unmatched junction bases numbered 8, after V lost 5 bases and J lost 7 bases. Here the CDR3 reads CASSHRQGQNSPLHF. The CDR3 DNA reads as TGTGCCAGCAGCCATCGACAGGGTCAAAATTCACCCCTCCACTTT.

This clonotype was seen many times. This chain connects TRBV5-1 to TRBJ1-1; D gene uncertain. CDR1 and CDR2 from the germline V gene are SGHRS and YFSETQ. Trimming left V 0 bases short and J 0 bases short, with 3 bases between. CDR3 length: 13 amino acids. As DNA, the CDR3 is TGCGCCAGCAGCTTGGAAGTGAACACTGAAGCTTTCTTT. Translation gives CASSLEVNTEAFF.

The chain has TRBV5-1 and TRBJ2-1; the D is unclear. V was clipped by 5 bases and J by 2 bases, with 11 bases between them. Germline CDR1 and CDR2: SGHRS and YFSETQ. The CDR3 runs to 14 residues. In DNA, the CDR3 is TGCGCCAGCAGTTCCAGCACCCCCTACAATGAGCAGTTCTTC. Amino acid sequence: CASSSSTPYNEQFF.